This T cell receptor beta chain appears in the sequencing data of a study of T cells in Graves' hyperthyroidism and ophthalmopathy. On the study more broadly: Sampling of peripheral blood happened at initial diagnosis, prior to any treatment. Study outcomes and limitations: Most thyroid clonotypes expanded above 0.001 appeared in blood too.

This clonotype was seen many times. Its antigen is not known. RNA transcripts yielded amplified TCR beta CDR3 regions. The primer set for the first-round RT-PCR of the TCR CDR3 was HTBI. A single record per CDR3 protein comes from TCRdb applying MiXCR to the multiplex PCR reads. This table has a few hundred thousand distinct CDR3 sequences, 14% appearing once. With a duration under 2 months, the hyperthyroidism was newly diagnosed in patients aged 18 to 65. This TCR came from a woman aged 25 to 39 with Graves' hyperthyroidism that later progressed to Graves' ophthalmopathy. Source material: blood.

CDR3 protein: CASSFPGSQNTGELFF. CDR3 DNA sequence: TGTGCCAGCAGTTTTCCGGGCAGCCAAAACACCGGGGAGCTGTTTTTT. The chain recombines TRBV12-3 or TRBV12-4 with TRBJ2-2; D is ambiguous. The CDR3 sequence is 16 residues long. V lost 3 bases, J lost 2 bases, and 13 bases lay in between.